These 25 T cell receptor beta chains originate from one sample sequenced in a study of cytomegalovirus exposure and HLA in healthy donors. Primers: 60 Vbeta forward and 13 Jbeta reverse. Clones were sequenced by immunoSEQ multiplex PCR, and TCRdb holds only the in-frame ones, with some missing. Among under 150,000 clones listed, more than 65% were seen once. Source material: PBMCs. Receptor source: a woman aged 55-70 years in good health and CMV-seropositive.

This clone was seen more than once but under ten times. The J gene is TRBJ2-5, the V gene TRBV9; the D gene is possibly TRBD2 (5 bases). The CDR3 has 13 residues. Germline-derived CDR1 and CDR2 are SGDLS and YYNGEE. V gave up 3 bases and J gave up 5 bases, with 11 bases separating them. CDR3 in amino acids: CASSASLGETQYF. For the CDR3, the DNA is TGTGCCAGCAGCGCATCACTAGGGGAGACCCAGTACTTC.

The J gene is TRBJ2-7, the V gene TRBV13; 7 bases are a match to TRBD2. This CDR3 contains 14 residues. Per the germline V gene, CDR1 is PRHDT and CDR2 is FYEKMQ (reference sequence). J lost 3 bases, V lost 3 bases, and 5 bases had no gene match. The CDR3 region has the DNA TGTGCCAGCAGCTTGGGGGGGACGCTCTACGAGCAGTACTTC. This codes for CASSLGGTLYEQYF.

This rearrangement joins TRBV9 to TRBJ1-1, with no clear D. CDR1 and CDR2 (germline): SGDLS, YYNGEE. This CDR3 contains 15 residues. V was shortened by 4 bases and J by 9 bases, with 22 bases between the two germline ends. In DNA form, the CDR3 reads TGTGCCAGCAGCCTTACGGGAACCTCTATAATCCAAGCTTTCTTT. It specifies CASSLTGTSIIQAFF.

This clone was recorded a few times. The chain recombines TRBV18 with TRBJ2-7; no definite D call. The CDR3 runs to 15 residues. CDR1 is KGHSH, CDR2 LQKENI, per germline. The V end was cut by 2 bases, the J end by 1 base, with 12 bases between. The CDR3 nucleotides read TGTGCCAGCTCACCAGTCCAAACAAGTTCCTACGAGCAGTACTTC. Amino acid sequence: CASSPVQTSSYEQYF.

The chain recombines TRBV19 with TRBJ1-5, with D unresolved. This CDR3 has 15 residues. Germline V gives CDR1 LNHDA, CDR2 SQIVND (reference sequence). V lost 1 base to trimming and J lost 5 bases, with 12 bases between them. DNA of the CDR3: TGTGCCAGTAGTATAGTGGGGTGGAGGGATCAGCCCCAGCATTTT. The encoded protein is CASSIVGWRDQPQHF.

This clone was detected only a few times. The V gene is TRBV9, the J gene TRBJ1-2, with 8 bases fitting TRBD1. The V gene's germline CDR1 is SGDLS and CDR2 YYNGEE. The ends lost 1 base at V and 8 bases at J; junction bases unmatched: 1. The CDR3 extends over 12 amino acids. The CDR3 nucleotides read TGTGCCAGCAGCGTACAGGGGGCCGGCTACACCTTC. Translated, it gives CASSVQGAGYTF. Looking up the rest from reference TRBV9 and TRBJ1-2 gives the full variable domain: DSGVTQTPKHLITATGQRVTLRCSPRSGDLSVYWYQQSLDQGLQFLIQYYNGEERAKGNILERFSAQQFPDLHSELNLSSLELGDSALYFCASSVQGAGYTFGSGTRLTVV.

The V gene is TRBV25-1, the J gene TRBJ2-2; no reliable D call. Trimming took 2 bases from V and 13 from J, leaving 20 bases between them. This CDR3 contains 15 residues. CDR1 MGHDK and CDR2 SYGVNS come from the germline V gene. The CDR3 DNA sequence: TGTGCCAGCAGTGAACCCCTTGGGCAGCCCTTACGGCTGTTTTTT. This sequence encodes CASSEPLGQPLRLFF.

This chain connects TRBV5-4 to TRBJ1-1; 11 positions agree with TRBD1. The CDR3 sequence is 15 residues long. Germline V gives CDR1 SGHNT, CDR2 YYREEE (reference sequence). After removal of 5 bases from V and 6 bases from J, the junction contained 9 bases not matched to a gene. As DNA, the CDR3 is TGTGCCAGCAGGGCGGGACAGGGGGGCGTGGCTGAAGCTTTCTTT. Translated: CASRAGQGGVAEAFF.

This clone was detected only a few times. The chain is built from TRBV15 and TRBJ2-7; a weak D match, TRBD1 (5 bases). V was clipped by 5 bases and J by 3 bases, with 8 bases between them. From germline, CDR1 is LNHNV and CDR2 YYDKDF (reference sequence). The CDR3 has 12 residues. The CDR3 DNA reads TGTGCCACCAGCCCAAGGGGCTACGAGCAGTACTTC. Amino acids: CATSPRGYEQYF.

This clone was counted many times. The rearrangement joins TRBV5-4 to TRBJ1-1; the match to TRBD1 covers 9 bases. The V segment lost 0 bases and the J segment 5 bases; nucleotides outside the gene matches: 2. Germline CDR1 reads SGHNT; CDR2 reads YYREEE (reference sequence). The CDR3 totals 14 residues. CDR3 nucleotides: TGTGCCAGCAGCTTGGACAGGGGGCTAACTGAAGCTTTCTTT. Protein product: CASSLDRGLTEAFF.

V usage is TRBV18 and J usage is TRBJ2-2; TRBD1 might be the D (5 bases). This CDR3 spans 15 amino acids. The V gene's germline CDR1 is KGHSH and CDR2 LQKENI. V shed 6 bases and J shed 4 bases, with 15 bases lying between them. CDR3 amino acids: CASSPQDIVTGELFF. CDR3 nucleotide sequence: TGTGCCAGCTCTCCCCAGGACATCGTCACCGGGGAGCTGTTTTTT. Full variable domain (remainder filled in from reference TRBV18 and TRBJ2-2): NAGVMQNPRHLVRRRGQEARLRCSPMKGHSHVYWYRQLPEEGLKFMVYLQKENIIDESGMPKERFSAEFPKEGPSILRIQQVVRGDSAAYFCASSPQDIVTGELFFGEGSRLTVL.

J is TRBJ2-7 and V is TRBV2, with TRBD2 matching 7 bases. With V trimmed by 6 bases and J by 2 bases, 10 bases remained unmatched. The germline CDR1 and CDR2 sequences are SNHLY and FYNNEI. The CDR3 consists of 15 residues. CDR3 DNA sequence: TGTGCCAGCAGAGGCTGGCGGGGGAGCCCCTACGAGCAGTACTTC. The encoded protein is CASRGWRGSPYEQYF.

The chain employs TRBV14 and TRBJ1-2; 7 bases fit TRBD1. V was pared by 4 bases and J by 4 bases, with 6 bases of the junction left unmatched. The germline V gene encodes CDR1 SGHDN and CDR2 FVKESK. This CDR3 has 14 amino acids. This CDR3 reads CASSPARDSYGYTF. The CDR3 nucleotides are TGTGCCAGCAGCCCCGCCCGGGACAGCTATGGCTACACCTTC.

CDR3 sequence (DNA): TGCGCCAGCAGCTATACAGGATTAGGGTCCTACGAGCAGTACTTC. It is translated as CASSYTGLGSYEQYF. The chain has TRBV5-1 and TRBJ2-7; a possible D gene is TRBD1 (5 bases). The V end lost 3 bases, the J end lost 1 base, and 14 bases lay between the germline ends. CDR3 length: 15 amino acids. The germline V gene encodes CDR1 SGHRS and CDR2 YFSETQ.

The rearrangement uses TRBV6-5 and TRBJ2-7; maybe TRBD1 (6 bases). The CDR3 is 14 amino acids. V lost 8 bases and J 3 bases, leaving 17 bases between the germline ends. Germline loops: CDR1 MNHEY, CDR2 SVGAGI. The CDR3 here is CASAVARGIYEQYF. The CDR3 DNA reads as TGTGCCAGCGCTGTGGCAAGGGGGATCTACGAGCAGTACTTC.

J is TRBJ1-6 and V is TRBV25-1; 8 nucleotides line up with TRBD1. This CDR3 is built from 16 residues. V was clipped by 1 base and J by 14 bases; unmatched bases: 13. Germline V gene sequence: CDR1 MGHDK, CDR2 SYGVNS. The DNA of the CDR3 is TGTGCCAGCAGTGAATTCAGGGGGCCGCTAGCTGGATCCCTCCACTTT. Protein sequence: CASSEFRGPLAGSLHF.

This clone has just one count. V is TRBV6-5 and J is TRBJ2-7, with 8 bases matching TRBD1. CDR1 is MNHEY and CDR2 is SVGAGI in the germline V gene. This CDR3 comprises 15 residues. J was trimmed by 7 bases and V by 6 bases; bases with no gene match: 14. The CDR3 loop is CASRTWGQGAREQYF. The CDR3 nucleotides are TGTGCCAGCAGAACCTGGGGGCAGGGGGCGCGGGAGCAGTACTTC.

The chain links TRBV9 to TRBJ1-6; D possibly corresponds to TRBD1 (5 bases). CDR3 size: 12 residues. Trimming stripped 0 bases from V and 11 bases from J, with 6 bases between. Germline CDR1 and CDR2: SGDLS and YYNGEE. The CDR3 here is CASSVGGAPLHF. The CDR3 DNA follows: TGTGCCAGCAGCGTAGGGGGGGCACCCCTCCACTTT.

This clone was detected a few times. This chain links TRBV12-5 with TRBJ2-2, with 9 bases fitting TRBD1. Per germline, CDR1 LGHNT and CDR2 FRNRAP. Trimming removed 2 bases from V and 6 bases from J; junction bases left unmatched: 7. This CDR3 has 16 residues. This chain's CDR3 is CASGLLGQGWAGELFF. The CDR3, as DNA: TGTGCTAGTGGTTTGCTTGGACAGGGGTGGGCCGGGGAGCTGTTTTTT.

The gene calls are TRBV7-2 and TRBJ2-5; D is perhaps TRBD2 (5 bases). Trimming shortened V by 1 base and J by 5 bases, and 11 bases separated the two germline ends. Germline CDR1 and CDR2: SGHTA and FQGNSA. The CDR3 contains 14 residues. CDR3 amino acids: CASSLGSGGETQYF. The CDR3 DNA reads TGTGCCAGCAGCTTAGGATCCGGCGGGGAGACCCAGTACTTC.

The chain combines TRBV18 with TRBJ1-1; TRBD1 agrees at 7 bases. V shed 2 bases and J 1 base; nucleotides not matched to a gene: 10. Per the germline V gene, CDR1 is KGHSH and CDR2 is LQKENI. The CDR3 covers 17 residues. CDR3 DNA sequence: TGTGCCAGCTCACCAAGGGGACAGATTGCCCCGAACACTGAAGCTTTCTTT. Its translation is CASSPRGQIAPNTEAFF.

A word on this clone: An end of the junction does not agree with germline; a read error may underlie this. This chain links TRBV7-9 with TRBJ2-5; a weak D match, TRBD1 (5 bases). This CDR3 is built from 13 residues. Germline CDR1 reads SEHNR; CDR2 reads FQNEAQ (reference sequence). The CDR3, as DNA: TGTTCCAGCAGCTCCAGGGTTGGGGAGACCCAGTACTTC. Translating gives CSSSSRVGETQYF.

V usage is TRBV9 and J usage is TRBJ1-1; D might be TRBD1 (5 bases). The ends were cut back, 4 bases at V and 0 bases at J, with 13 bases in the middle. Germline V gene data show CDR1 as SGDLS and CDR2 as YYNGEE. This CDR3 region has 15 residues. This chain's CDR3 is CASSKRGEMNTEAFF. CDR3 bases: TGTGCCAGCAGCAAACGGGGGGAAATGAACACTGAAGCTTTCTTT.

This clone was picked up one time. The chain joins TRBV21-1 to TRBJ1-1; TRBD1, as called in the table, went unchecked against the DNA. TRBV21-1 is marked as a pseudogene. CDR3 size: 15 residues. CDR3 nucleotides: TGTGCCAGCCGTAAAGCGGGACAGGGGAACACTGAAGCTTTCTTT. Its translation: CASRKAGQGNTEAFF.

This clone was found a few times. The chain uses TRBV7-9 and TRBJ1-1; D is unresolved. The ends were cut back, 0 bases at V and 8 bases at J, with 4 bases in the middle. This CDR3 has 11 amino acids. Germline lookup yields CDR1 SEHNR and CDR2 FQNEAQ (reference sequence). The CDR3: CASSLALEAFF. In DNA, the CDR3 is TGTGCCAGCAGCTTAGCCCTAGAAGCTTTCTTT.